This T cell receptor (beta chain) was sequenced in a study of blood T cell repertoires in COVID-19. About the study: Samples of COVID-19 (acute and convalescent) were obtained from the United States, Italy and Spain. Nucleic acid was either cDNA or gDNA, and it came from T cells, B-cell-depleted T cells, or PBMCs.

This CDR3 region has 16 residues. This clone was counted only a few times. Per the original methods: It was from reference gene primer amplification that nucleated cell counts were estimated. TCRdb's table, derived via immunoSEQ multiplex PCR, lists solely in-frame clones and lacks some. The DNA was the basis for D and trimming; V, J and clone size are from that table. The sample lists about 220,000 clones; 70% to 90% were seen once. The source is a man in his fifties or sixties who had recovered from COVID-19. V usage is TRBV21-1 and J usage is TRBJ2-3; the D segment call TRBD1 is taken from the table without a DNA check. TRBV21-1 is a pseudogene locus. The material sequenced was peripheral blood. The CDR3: CASSKAKGGGTDTQYF. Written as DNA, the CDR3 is TGTGCCAGCAGCAAAGCGAAAGGGGGCGGTACGGATACGCAGTATTTT.